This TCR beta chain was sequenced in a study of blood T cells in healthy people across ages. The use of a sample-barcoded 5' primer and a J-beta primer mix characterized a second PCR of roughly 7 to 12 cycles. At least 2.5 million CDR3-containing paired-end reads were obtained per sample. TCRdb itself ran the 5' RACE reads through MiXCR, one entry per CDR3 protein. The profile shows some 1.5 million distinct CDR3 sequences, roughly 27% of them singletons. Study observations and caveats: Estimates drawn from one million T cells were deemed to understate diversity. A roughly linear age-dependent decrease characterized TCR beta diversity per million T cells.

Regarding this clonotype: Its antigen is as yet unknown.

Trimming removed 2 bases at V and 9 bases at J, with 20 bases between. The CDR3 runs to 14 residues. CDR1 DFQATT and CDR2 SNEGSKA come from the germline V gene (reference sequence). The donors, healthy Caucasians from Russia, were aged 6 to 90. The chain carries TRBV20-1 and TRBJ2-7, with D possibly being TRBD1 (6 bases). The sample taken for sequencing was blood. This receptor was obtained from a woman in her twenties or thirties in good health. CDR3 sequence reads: CSARSGTQTRGQYF. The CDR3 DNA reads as TGCAGTGCTAGATCCGGGACACAGACGCGTGGGCAGTACTTC.